This T cell receptor beta chain was sequenced for a study of T cell responses to AZD1222 COVID-19 vaccine (dated by TCRdb to the early 2020s). Regarding the complete study: Because spike-specific TCR depth and breadth did not differ between the two schedules, AZD1222 recipients who got a second dose at roughly 4 weeks were pooled with those who got a second dose at roughly 12 weeks. Trial participants were enrolled into age subgroups of 18-55, 56-69 and 70-plus years, which contained approximately 150, 28 and 58 TCR-sequenced participants, respectively. TCR sequencing covered fewer than 250 trial participants: around 210 given two doses of AZD1222 and 26 given two doses of MenACWY control vaccine. What the research found in general, with its limitations: After two AZD1222 doses, both the breadth and the depth of spike-specific TCRs were significantly higher than at day 0 and than in MenACWY recipients. Because no samples from the day 14 peak response were available, repertoires could be characterized only after the peak T cell response. CD4 TCRs associated with the vaccine covered the entire spike protein, and the dominant responses were in regions 160-218 and 743-854. Epitopes outside the regions mutated in the B.1.351 and B.1.1.7 variants were reportedly recognized by nearly half of the unique spike-specific TCRs. Participants were mostly white British, with more females than males. The authors suggested clonal diversity may have been underestimated. Conclusions about previously exposed vaccinees are limited, since just five or six AZD1222 recipients were seropositive for SARS-CoV-2 at baseline. In the small 56-69-year group, the increase in depth fell short of significance, most likely because of low power.

The CDR3 regions of human TCRbeta chains were analyzed by immunosequencing. In the source study's methods: Repertoire TCRs were matched against a reference library of SARS-CoV-2-specific TCRs generated with the MIRA antigen-specificity platform. Breadth was defined as the fraction of unique TCRs that were SARS-CoV-2-associated, and depth was defined as the fraction of total T cells that were SARS-CoV-2-associated. Each spike-specific TCR was assigned to its reactive spike region and to a CD4 or CD8 class using the MIRA data. Log10-transformed breadth and depth values were compared by one-way ANOVA with Sidak's multiple comparisons tests. TCRdb carries this immuneACCESS record with in-frame sequences only. Its versions omit some clonotypes, under half of them owing to an unresolved V gene in the studies checked, with the rest unexplained. V, J and clone size reflect that table, while D and trimming were determined from the DNA. In this sample the table shows 100,000 to 150,000 clones, roughly nine tenths of which occur a single time. Together, the top ten hold more than 3.5% of the sample.

With respect to this clone: Its antigen has not been determined. No base qualities exist here, and no much larger clone lies one base off it.

In light of the paper, this sample's time point label describes: baseline before first vaccination. Vaccinee samples were obtained from the UK trials COV001 and COV002, which included a single-blind randomized controlled phase 2/3 trial of AZD1222 (ChAdOx1 nCoV-19) in healthy adults. For TCRbeta chain sequencing, PBMC samples from trial participants were taken at day 0 and at day 28 after the second dose. The CDR3, from cysteine to phenylalanine, totals 13 residues. The retained sequence is limited to the CDR3, 39 bases, with the frame set at the first base. The germline V gene (reference sequence) gives CDR1 as MNHEY and CDR2 as SMNVEV. The V end loses 5 bases and the J end loses 9 bases, and a stretch of 14 bases separates them.

Sequencing used peripheral blood, obtained on day 0 of AZD1222 vaccination. This receptor chain uses TRBV27 and TRBJ2-1; the D gene identity is not certain. The sequence derives from an adult in good health. The DNA sequence follows: TGTGCCAGCAGTCCCCTCCCAGGCGTTGAGCAGTTCTTC. The encoded protein is CASSPLPGVEQFF.